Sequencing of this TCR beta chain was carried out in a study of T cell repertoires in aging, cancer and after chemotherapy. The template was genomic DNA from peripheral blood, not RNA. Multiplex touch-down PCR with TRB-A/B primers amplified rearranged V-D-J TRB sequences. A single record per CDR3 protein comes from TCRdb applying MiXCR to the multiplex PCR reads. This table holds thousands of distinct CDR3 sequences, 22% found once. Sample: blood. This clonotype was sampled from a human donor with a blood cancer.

The CDR3, as DNA: TGTGCCAGCAGCTTATCGGGCACTTGGGATGAGCAGTACTTC. Encoded protein: CASSLSGTWDEQYF. The rearrangement uses TRBV7-2 and TRBJ2-7; no definite D call. Germline V CDR1 and CDR2: SGHTA, FQGNSA. The CDR3 has 14 residues. Between the trimmed V and J ends, which lost 2 bases and 7 bases, there was a span of 15 bases.